This is a list of T cell receptor beta chains from one sample in a study of blood T cell repertoires in COVID-19. Sequencing used immunoSEQ multiplex PCR; TCRdb keeps in-frame clones, though not all of them. The profile shows about 300,000 clones, roughly 87% of them singletons. Material for sequencing was peripheral blood. Every receptor here comes from a man aged 18-30 years with active or convalescent COVID-19. The CDR3 runs from the conserved cysteine through the conserved F or W. A D gene is named only where the DNA matches it firmly. A row's size may be missing; if present it is once, few, many or a size class.

V gene,D gene,clone size,J gene,CDR3 DNA,CDR3 protein
TRBV5-4,NA,NA,TRBJ1-2,TGTGCCAGCAGCTTGGAAGAGAACTATGGCTACACCTTC,CASSLEENYGYTF
TRBV7-6,TRBD1,NA,TRBJ1-1,TGTGCCAGCAGCGAAAATCGGGACAGGGGCACTGAAGCTTTCTTT,CASSENRDRGTEAFF
TRBV7-5,NA,once,TRBJ2-5,TGTGCCAGAAGCCTAGAGGGTGGGGTAGCGGGGGACCAAGAGACCCAGTACTTC,CARSLEGGVAGDQETQYF
TRBV27,NA,NA,TRBJ1-1,TGTGCCAGCAGTCAGGCAGCTTTCTTT,CASSQAAFF
TRBV24-1,NA,NA,TRBJ2-6,TGTGCCACCAGTGATTCCTCGCCAGGGACTGGGGCCAACGTCCTGACTTTC,CATSDSSPGTGANVLTF
TRBV5-4,NA,few,TRBJ1-1,TGTGCCAGCAGCTTGGATCTTCTGAACACTGAAGCTTTCTTT,CASSLDLLNTEAFF
TRBV19,NA,NA,TRBJ2-5,TGTGCCAGTAGTATTGGCAGGGCGACGGAGACCCAGTACTTC,CASSIGRATETQYF
TRBV7-6,NA,NA,TRBJ1-1,TGTGCCAGCCCGACTGGCTTCGGGAGGAACACTGAAGCTTTCTTT,CASPTGFGRNTEAFF
TRBV3-1/TRBV3-2,NA,once,TRBJ2-2,TGTGCCAGCAGCCAAGAGAGATTGTTGACCGGGGAGCTGTTTTTT,CASSQERLLTGELFF
TRBV3-1/TRBV3-2,NA,NA,TRBJ1-1,TGTGCCAGCCTCGGAAAAGGGAGGTGGACTGAAGCTTTCTTT,CASLGKGRWTEAFF
TRBV7-8,NA,NA,TRBJ2-7,TGTGCCAGCAGCTTAGCGGCAGGGGGGACCTTCTACGAGCAGTACTTC,CASSLAAGGTFYEQYF
TRBV10-3,NA,NA,TRBJ1-2,TGTGCCATCAGATGGGAGGGAGCTCGGGGCTACACCTTC,CAIRWEGARGYTF
TRBV7-9,TRBD1,NA,TRBJ2-1,TGTGCCAGCAGCTTAGGGACAGGGTACAATGAGCAGTTCTTC,CASSLGTGYNEQFF
TRBV2,TRBD1,NA,TRBJ1-2,TGTGCCAGCAGGGCCAGGGGGACCTATGGCTACACCTTC,CASRARGTYGYTF
TRBV27,NA,NA,TRBJ1-6,TGTGCCAGCAGTTTGGGGGGGCGAAATTCACCCCTCCACTTT,CASSLGGRNSPLHF
TRBV19,TRBD2,NA,TRBJ2-1,TGTGCCAGTATTCCCGGGACTAGCGGAGTCTTGGATGAGCAGTTCTTC,CASIPGTSGVLDEQFF
TRBV27,NA,NA,TRBJ1-2,TGTGCCAGCAGTTCCCCAGGGGCCCTAGAGGGCTACACCTTC,CASSSPGALEGYTF
TRBV7-6,NA,NA,TRBJ1-1,TGTGCCAGCAGCTTAGTACGGGGGTCCCTTGAAGCTTTCTTT,CASSLVRGSLEAFF
TRBV27,TRBD1,NA,TRBJ2-5,TGTGCCAGCAGTTTATCGAGGGGGACAGGGTTGGAGACCCAGTACTTC,CASSLSRGTGLETQYF
TRBV19,NA,many,TRBJ1-2,TGTGCCAGTATCTCCGCCGGGGAGGGGCATGGCTACACCTTC,CASISAGEGHGYTF
TRBV7-9,TRBD1,NA,TRBJ2-2,TGTGCCAGCAGCCCATCGACAGGGTTACTTCCCGGGGAGCTGTTTTTT,CASSPSTGLLPGELFF
TRBV10-3,NA,NA,TRBJ1-5,TGTGCCATCAGTAGAGCGGGGGATCAGCCCCAGCATTTT,CAISRAGDQPQHF
TRBV18,NA,once,TRBJ2-7,TGTGCCAGCTCACCTCCCGCTACAGGTTCCTACGAGCAGTACTTC,CASSPPATGSYEQYF
TRBV13,TRBD2,once,TRBJ2-7,TGTGCCAGCAGCCCCCGTGGAGCGGGGGCCCACGAGCAGTACTTC,CASSPRGAGAHEQYF
TRBV24-1,NA,once,TRBJ2-3,TGTGCCACCAGTGATTTAGGTGCGCAGGGTACAGATACGCAGTATTTT,CATSDLGAQGTDTQYF
TRBV4-1,TRBD2,NA,TRBJ2-3,TGCGCCAGCAGCCAAGAGGGACTAGCGGGGGGGCGGGTCACAGATACGCAGTATTTT,CASSQEGLAGGRVTDTQYF
TRBV7-6,NA,NA,TRBJ1-3,TGTGCCAGCAGCTTAGCGTGGGCAGGGGCTTCCTCTGGAAACACCATATATTTT,CASSLAWAGASSGNTIYF
TRBV2,TRBD2,once,TRBJ2-4,TGTGCCAGCAGTGAGGGACTAGCGGGGGCCTTAGCCAAAAACATTCAGTACTTC,CASSEGLAGALAKNIQYF
TRBV15,NA,NA,TRBJ2-1,TGTGCCACCAGCAGAAATAGAGTCTGGGAGCAGTTCTTC,CATSRNRVWEQFF
TRBV6-2/TRBV6-3,TRBD2,NA,TRBJ2-1,TGTGCCAGCAGTTACCTTGGCGGGGGGGTGATTGAGCAGTTCTTC,CASSYLGGGVIEQFF
TRBV10-3,TRBD2,NA,TRBJ2-3,TGTGCCATCAGTGAGTCGACTAGCGAAGGCACAGATACGCAGTATTTT,CAISESTSEGTDTQYF
TRBV19,TRBD1,NA,TRBJ1-5,TGTGCCAGTTCGATCCGACAGGGTTTGGATATCAATCAGCCCCAGCATTTT,CASSIRQGLDINQPQHF
TRBV9,NA,NA,TRBJ1-3,TGTGCCAGCAGCCGGGACATCGGAAACACCATATATTTT,CASSRDIGNTIYF
TRBV2,NA,NA,TRBJ1-2,TGTGCCAGCATCGTCAAGGAGGGCTATGGCTACACCTTC,CASIVKEGYGYTF
TRBV5-4,NA,NA,TRBJ1-2,TGTGCCAGCAGCTTGCAGGGGACCATGCATGGCTACACCTTC,CASSLQGTMHGYTF
TRBV15,NA,NA,TRBJ2-3,TGTGCCACCAGCACCGGACGACAGTCGGATACGCAGTATTTT,CATSTGRQSDTQYF
TRBV25-1,NA,NA,TRBJ1-5,TGTGCCAGCAGTGACGGGGGAACCCAGCATTTT,CASSDGGTQHF
TRBV19,TRBD1,NA,TRBJ1-2,TGTGCCAGTAGTCCCCCTGGGCAGGGGGCGCTTAGTGGCTACACCTTC,CASSPPGQGALSGYTF
TRBV7-9,NA,NA,TRBJ2-7,TGTGCCAGCAGCTCTAAGATGTCCTACGAGCAGTACTTC,CASSSKMSYEQYF
TRBV27,TRBD1,NA,TRBJ1-6,TGTGCCAGCAGTTCAAGGGGACAGAACTATAATTCACCCCTCCACTTT,CASSSRGQNYNSPLHF
TRBV5-4,NA,NA,TRBJ1-2,TGTGCCAGCAGCTTGTACAGAGAAAACTATGGCTACACCTTC,CASSLYRENYGYTF
TRBV4-1,TRBD2,NA,TRBJ2-1,TGCGCCAGCAGCCAGCCACTGGAGCGGGGACCTTACAATGAGCAGTTCTTC,CASSQPLERGPYNEQFF
TRBV4-3,NA,NA,TRBJ1-6,TGCGCCAGCAGCCCCGGGACCGGGGAGGCTTCACCCCTCCACTTT,CASSPGTGEASPLHF
TRBV19,NA,NA,TRBJ1-6,TGTGCCAGTAGTTGGAGCGGATCACCCCTCCACTTT,CASSWSGSPLHF
TRBV6-6,TRBD2,once,TRBJ2-5,TGTGCCAGCAGACCAACTAGCGGGGGGCAAGAGACCCAGTACTTC,CASRPTSGGQETQYF
TRBV2,NA,NA,TRBJ1-4,TGTGCCAGCAGTGAACAGGGGACTAATGAAAAACTGTTTTTT,CASSEQGTNEKLFF
TRBV19,TRBD2,NA,TRBJ2-5,TGTGCCAGTAGTAGGTCGCGGGAGGGGGCCCAAGAGACCCAGTACTTC,CASSRSREGAQETQYF